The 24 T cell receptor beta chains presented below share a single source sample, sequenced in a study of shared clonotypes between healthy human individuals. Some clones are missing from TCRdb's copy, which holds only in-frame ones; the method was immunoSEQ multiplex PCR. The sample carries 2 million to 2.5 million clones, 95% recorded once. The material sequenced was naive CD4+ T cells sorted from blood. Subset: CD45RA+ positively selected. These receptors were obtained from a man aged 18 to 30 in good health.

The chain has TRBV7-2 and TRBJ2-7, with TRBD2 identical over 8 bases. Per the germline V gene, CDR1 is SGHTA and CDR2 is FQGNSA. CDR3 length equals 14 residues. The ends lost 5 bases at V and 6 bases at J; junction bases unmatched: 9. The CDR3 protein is CASSPYSGDGEQYF. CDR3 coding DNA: TGTGCCAGCAGCCCCTATAGCGGGGACGGCGAGCAGTACTTC.

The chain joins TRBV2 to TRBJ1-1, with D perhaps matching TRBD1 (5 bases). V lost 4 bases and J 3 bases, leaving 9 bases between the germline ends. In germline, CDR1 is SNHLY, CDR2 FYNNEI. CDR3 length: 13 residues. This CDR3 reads CASSGQFHTEAFF. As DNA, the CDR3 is TGTGCCAGCAGTGGACAGTTTCACACTGAAGCTTTCTTT.

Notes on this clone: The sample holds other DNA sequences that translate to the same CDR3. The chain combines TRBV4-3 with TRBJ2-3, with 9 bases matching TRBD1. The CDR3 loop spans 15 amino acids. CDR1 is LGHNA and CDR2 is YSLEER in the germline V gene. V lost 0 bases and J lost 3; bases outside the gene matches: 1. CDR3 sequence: CASSQEGTGTDTQYF. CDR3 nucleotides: TGCGCCAGCAGCCAAGAAGGGACAGGGACAGATACGCAGTATTTT.

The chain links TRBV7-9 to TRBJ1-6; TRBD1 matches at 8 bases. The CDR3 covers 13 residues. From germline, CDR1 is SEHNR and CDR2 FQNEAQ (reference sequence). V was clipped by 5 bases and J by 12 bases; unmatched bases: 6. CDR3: CASSITGGGPLHF. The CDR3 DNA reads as TGTGCCAGCAGCATTACAGGGGGGGGACCCCTCCACTTT.

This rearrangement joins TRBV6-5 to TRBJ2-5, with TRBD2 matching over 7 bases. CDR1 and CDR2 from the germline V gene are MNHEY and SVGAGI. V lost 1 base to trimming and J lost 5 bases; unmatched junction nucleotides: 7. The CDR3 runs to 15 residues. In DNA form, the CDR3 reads TGTGCCAGCAGTTACTTTTGGGGGGGTCCCGAGACCCAGTACTTC. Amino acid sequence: CASSYFWGGPETQYF.

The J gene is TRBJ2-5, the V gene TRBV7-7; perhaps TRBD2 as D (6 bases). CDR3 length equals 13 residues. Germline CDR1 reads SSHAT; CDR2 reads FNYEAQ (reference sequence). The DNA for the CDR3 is TGTGCTAGCGGAAGGAGTCACCAAGAGACCCAGTACTTC. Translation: CASGRSHQETQYF.

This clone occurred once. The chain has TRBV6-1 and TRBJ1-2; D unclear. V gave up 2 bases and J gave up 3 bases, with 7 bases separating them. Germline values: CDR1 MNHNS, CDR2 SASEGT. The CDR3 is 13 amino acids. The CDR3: CASSENGDYGYTF. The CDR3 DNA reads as TGTGCCAGCAGTGAAAACGGGGACTATGGCTACACCTTC.

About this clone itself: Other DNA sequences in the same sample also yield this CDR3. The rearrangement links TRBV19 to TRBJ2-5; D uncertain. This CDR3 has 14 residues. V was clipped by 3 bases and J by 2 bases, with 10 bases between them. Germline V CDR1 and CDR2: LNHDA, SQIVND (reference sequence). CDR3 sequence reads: CASSISGIQETQYF. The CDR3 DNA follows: TGTGCCAGTAGTATTTCTGGGATACAAGAGACCCAGTACTTC. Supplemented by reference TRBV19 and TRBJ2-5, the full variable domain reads DGGITQSPKYLFRKEGQNVTLSCEQNLNHDAMYWYRQDPGQGLRLIYYSQIVNDFQKGDIAEGYSVSREKKESFPLTVTSAQKNPTAFYLCASSISGIQETQYFGPGTRLLVL.

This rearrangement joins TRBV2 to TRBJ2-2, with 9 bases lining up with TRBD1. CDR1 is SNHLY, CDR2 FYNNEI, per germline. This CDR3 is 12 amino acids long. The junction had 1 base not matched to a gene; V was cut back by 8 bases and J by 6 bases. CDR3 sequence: CASGTGSGELFF. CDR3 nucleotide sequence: TGTGCCAGCGGGACAGGGTCCGGGGAGCTGTTTTTT.

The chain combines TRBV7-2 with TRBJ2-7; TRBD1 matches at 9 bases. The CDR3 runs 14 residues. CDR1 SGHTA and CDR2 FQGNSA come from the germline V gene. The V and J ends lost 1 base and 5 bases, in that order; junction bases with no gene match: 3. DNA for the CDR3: TGTGCCAGCAGCTTAGGGGACAGGGTTAACGAGCAGTACTTC. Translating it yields CASSLGDRVNEQYF.

The CDR3 DNA reads TGTGCCACCATGGACAGCTTCTCCTACGAGCAGTACTTC. Translation gives CATMDSFSYEQYF. The rearrangement joins TRBV25-1 to TRBJ2-7; perhaps TRBD1 as D (6 bases). CDR3 length equals 13 residues. Germline CDR1 is MGHDK and CDR2 is SYGVNS. With 10 bases removed from V and 0 bases from J, the gap between germline ends came to 13 bases.

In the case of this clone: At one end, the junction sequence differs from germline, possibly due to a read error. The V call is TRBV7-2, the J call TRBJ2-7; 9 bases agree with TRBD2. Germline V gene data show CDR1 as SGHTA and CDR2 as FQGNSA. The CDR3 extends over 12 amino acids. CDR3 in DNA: TGTGCCAGCAGCTTAGTAGGGTGGGGACTAGCTTTC. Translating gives CASSLVGWGLAF.

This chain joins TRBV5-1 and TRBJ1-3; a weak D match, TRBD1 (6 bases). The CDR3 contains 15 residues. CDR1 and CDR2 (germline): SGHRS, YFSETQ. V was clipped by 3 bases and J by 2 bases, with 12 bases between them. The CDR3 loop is CASSSQGMAGNTIYF. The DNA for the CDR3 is TGCGCCAGCAGCTCCCAGGGGATGGCTGGAAACACCATATATTTT.

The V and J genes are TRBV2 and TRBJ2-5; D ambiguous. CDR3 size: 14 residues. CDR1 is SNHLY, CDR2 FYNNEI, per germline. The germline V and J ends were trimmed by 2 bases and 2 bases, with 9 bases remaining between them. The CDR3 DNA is TGTGCCAGCAGTGAACGATCCGGGCAAGAGACCCAGTACTTC. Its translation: CASSERSGQETQYF.

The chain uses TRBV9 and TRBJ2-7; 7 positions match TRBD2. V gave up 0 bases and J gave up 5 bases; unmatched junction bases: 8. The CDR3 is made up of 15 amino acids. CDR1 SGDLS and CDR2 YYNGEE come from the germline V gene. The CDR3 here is CASSVASGAGDEQYF. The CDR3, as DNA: TGTGCCAGCAGCGTAGCTAGCGGTGCAGGCGACGAGCAGTACTTC. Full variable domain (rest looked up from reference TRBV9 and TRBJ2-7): DSGVTQTPKHLITATGQRVTLRCSPRSGDLSVYWYQQSLDQGLQFLIQYYNGEERAKGNILERFSAQQFPDLHSELNLSSLELGDSALYFCASSVASGAGDEQYFGPGTRLTVT.

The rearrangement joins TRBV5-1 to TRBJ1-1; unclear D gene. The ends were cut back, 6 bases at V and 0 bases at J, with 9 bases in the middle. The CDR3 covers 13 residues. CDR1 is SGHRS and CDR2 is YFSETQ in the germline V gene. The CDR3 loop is CASTENMNTEAFF. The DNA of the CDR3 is TGCGCCAGCACGGAGAACATGAACACTGAAGCTTTCTTT.

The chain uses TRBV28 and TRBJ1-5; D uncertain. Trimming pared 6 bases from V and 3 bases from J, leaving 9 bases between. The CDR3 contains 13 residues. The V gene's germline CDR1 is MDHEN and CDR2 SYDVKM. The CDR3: CASSSGTNQPQHF. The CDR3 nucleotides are TGTGCCAGCAGCTCGGGTACCAATCAGCCCCAGCATTTT.

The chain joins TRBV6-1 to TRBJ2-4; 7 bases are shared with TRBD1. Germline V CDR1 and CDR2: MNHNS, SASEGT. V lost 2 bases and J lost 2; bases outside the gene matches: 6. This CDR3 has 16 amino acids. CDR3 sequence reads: CASSETGESTKNIQYF. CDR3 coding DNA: TGTGCCAGCAGTGAAACAGGGGAGAGTACCAAAAACATTCAGTACTTC.

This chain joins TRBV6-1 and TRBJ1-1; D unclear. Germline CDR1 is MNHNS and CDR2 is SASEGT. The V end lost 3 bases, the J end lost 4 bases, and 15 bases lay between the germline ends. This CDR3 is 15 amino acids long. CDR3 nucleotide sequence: TGTGCCAGCAGTGACTCCAATCAACCCCCCACTGAAGCTTTCTTT. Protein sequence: CASSDSNQPPTEAFF.

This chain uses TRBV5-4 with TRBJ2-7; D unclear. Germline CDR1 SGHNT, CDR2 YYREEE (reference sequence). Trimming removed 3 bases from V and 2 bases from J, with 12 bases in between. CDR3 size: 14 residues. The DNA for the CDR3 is TGTGCCAGCAGCTCTGACCCGGGTCCCTACGAGCAGTACTTC. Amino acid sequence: CASSSDPGPYEQYF.

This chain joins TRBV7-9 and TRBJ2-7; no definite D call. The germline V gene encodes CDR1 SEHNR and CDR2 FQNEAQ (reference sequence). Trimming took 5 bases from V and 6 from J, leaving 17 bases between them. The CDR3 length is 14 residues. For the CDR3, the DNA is TGTGCCAGCAGCCTGAGGACGGCCCCGGGCGAGCAGTACTTC. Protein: CASSLRTAPGEQYF.

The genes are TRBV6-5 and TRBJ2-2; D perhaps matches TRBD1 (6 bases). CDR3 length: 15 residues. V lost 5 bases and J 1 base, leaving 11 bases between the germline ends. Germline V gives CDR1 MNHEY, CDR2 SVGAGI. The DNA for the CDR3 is TGTGCCAGCAGTCTTGACAGGAAGAACACCGGGGAGCTGTTTTTT. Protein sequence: CASSLDRKNTGELFF.

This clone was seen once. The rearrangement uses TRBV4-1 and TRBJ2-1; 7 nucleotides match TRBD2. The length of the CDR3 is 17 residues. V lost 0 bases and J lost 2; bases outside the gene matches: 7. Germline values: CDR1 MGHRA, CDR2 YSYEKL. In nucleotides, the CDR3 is TGCGCCAGCAGCCAAGATAAGGGCGGGAGAGCCTACAATGAGCAGTTCTTC. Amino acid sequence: CASSQDKGGRAYNEQFF.

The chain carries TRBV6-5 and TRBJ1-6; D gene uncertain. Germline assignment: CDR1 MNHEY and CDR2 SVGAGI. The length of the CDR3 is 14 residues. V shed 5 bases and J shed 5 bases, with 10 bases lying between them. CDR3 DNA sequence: TGTGCCAGCAGTCCGACTGCGAATAATTCACCCCTCCACTTT. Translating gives CASSPTANNSPLHF.